This is a list of T cell receptor beta chains from one sample in a study of cytomegalovirus exposure and HLA in healthy donors. Repertoires were generated with immunoSEQ multiplex PCR, while TCRdb's copy carries only in-frame clones and drops some. The sample lists 80,000 to 100,000 clones, roughly 76% seen once, with around 2.3% in the top ten. The sequencing sample was made of PBMCs. These receptors all come from a man aged 45-60 years in good health and CMV-seronegative. The CDR3 runs from the conserved cysteine through the conserved F or W.

len: 15
v_gene: TRBV28
CDR3aa: CASSLGLAGSWEQYF

len: 17
v_gene: TRBV10-3
CDR3aa: CAISDQMFGTGNQPQHF

len: 16
v_gene: TRBV11-2
CDR3aa: CASSKTPPGQNTEAFF

len: 16
v_gene: TRBV15
CDR3aa: CATSRGVGGASIEQYF

len: 14
v_gene: TRBV6-6
CDR3aa: CASSYSEGIPGYTF

len: 15
v_gene: TRBV27
CDR3aa: CASSLEFGVTYEQYF

len: 14
v_gene: TRBV18
CDR3aa: CASSRGTGQETQYF

len: 17
v_gene: TRBV5-6
CDR3aa: CASSLAVAAGATDTQYF

len: 14
v_gene: TRBV11-2
CDR3aa: CASSPGGMLNEQFF

len: 14
v_gene: TRBV5-1
CDR3aa: CASSPRRQAYEQYF

len: 15
v_gene: TRBV11-2
CDR3aa: CASSFRAGGWTEAFF

len: 14
v_gene: TRBV6-5
CDR3aa: CASRAGTNTGELFF

len: 17
v_gene: TRBV21-1
CDR3aa: CASSKSPAGSRPYEQYF

len: 15
v_gene: TRBV11-2
CDR3aa: CASSKWGGSTDTQYF

len: 14
v_gene: TRBV9
CDR3aa: CASSVTSGVSEQFF

len: 14
v_gene: TRBV7-2
CDR3aa: CASSHLDRDNEAFF

len: 13
v_gene: TRBV27
CDR3aa: CASGTGGVNEQFF

len: 15
v_gene: TRBV19
CDR3aa: CAAAPSSGLAYEQYF

len: 15
v_gene: TRBV5-4
CDR3aa: CASSGRTENGETQYF

len: 16
v_gene: TRBV5-1
CDR3aa: CASSFTGGLTNEKLFF

len: 15
v_gene: TRBV9
CDR3aa: CASSFGTLTGNTIYF

len: 14
v_gene: TRBV28
CDR3aa: CASSLQGSGEKLFF

len: 12
v_gene: TRBV10-3
CDR3aa: CATSEVTYEQYF

len: 13
v_gene: TRBV19
CDR3aa: CASSNQGGYEQYF

len: 15
v_gene: TRBV5-1
CDR3aa: CASSLAPTSTDTQYF

len: 13
v_gene: TRBV27
CDR3aa: CASRQTFLDEQFF

len: 16
v_gene: TRBV5-6
CDR3aa: CASSLTLQGSQETQYF